The rows below give T cell receptor beta chains drawn from one sample of a study of blood T cell repertoires in COVID-19. Using immunoSEQ multiplex PCR, the repertoire was profiled, and TCRdb retains in-frame clones only, with some absent. The sample holds some 280,000 clones, about 82% seen once. Source material: peripheral blood. All receptors derive from a woman between 45 and 65 years old with active or convalescent COVID-19. Each CDR3 is given with its conserved first and last residue. D genes are given only for firm matches. Clone size is shown for a subset of rows, as once, few, many or a class of expanded clone.

clone size	CDR3 length	V gene	J gene	D gene	CDR3 DNA	CDR3 protein
NA	18	TRBV19	TRBJ1-2	NA	TGTGCCAGTAGTATTCGGCGGCCCGCCCTCCCGGGTTTGCATGGCTACACCTTC	CASSIRRPALPGLHGYTF
NA	15	TRBV9	TRBJ1-1	TRBD1	TGTGCCAGCAGCTCCCGGACAGGGCGAGGCACTGAAGCTTTCTTT	CASSSRTGRGTEAFF
NA	14	TRBV5-1	TRBJ1-2	NA	TGCGCCAGCAGCTTGGCCGGGTCTAACTATGGCTACACCTTC	CASSLAGSNYGYTF
NA	12	TRBV12-5	TRBJ1-1	NA	TGTGCTAGTGGTTTGGTGCTGAGTGAAGCTTTCTTT	CASGLVLSEAFF
NA	15	TRBV9	TRBJ2-3	NA	TGTGCCAGCAGCGCGACAGGCCGAAGCACAGATACGCAGTATTTT	CASSATGRSTDTQYF
NA	15	TRBV28	TRBJ2-7	TRBD2	TGTGCCAGCAGTTCCGGACTAGCGGGAGTATACGAGCAGTACTTC	CASSSGLAGVYEQYF
NA	14	TRBV7-9	TRBJ2-7	TRBD2	TGTGCCAGCACCAGGACTAGCGGTTTTTACGAGCAGTACTTC	CASTRTSGFYEQYF
NA	13	TRBV6-5	TRBJ1-5	NA	TGTGCCACACTAACACAGGGAAATCAGCCCCAGCATTTT	CATLTQGNQPQHF
NA	13	TRBV24-1	TRBJ1-2	TRBD1	TGTGCCACCAGTGACCCTGGGACAGATTCACACACCTTC	CATSDPGTDSHTF
NA	13	TRBV2	TRBJ2-3	TRBD1	TGTGCCAGCATGGACAGGTTGACAGATACGCAGTATTTT	CASMDRLTDTQYF
NA	13	TRBV5-1	TRBJ1-1	NA	TGCGCCAGCAGCTTGACAGGTATGGGTGAAGCTTTCTTT	CASSLTGMGEAFF
NA	15	TRBV23-1	TRBJ1-5	NA	TGCGCCAGCAGTCAATCCAAACCAGGGAATCAGCCCCAGCATTTT	CASSQSKPGNQPQHF
NA	15	TRBV5-5	TRBJ2-2	NA	TGTGCCAGCAGCTTCGGCAGGACAAACACCGGGGAGCTGTTTTTT	CASSFGRTNTGELFF
NA	14	TRBV2	TRBJ1-2	TRBD1	TGTGCCAGCAGGGATGATGACAGGGCGGCTGGCTACACCTTC	CASRDDDRAAGYTF
NA	15	TRBV9	TRBJ2-7	TRBD1	TGTGCCAGCAGCGCCCAACAGGGGGGCCCCTACGAGCAGTACTTC	CASSAQQGGPYEQYF
many	13	TRBV30	TRBJ1-2	TRBD1	TGTGCCTGGAGGGCCGACAGGGTTGGGGGCTACACCTTC	CAWRADRVGGYTF
NA	16	TRBV28	TRBJ2-5	TRBD2	TGTGCCAGCAGTCAAACTAGCGGGAGTTCAGTGGAGACCCAGTACTTC	CASSQTSGSSVETQYF
NA	19	TRBV28	TRBJ2-3	TRBD2	TGTGCCAGCAGTTTATTTCTAGCGGGAGGGTCCCCGGGCACAGATACGCAGTATTTT	CASSLFLAGGSPGTDTQYF
NA	15	TRBV15	TRBJ2-5	NA	TGTGCCACCAGCAGAGACAGGACAGTCCAAGAGACCCAGTACTTC	CATSRDRTVQETQYF
NA	15	TRBV9	TRBJ1-2	NA	TGTGCCAGCAGCGTAGGGGCGGGAGGCAACTATGGCTACACCTTC	CASSVGAGGNYGYTF
NA	13	TRBV29-1	TRBJ1-1	NA	TGCAGCGTTGAACGTTCGGCGGACACTGAAGCTTTCTTT	CSVERSADTEAFF
few	13	TRBV9	TRBJ1-2	NA	TGTGCCAGCAGCCCCGTAGCTAACTATGGCTACACCTTC	CASSPVANYGYTF
NA	16	TRBV3-1/TRBV3-2	TRBJ1-2	NA	TGTGCCAGCAGCCAAGATTTGGTAGGCAGGCGCTATGGCTACACCTTC	CASSQDLVGRRYGYTF
NA	14	TRBV6-5	TRBJ1-2	NA	TGTGCCAGCAGTTACTCGGGCCGAATGTCGGGCTACACCTTC	CASSYSGRMSGYTF
NA	15	TRBV13	TRBJ1-1	NA	TGTGCCAGCAGCTTAGAAAGCGGGGCGTGGACTGAAGCTTTCTTT	CASSLESGAWTEAFF
NA	14	TRBV2	TRBJ2-5	NA	TGTGCCAGCAGTGATCGGGGATACCAAGAGACCCAGTACTTC	CASSDRGYQETQYF
NA	13	TRBV24-1	TRBJ2-1	TRBD2	TGTGCCACCAGTGATTCCAGCGGGAGAAAGCAGTTCTTC	CATSDSSGRKQFF
NA	14	TRBV19	TRBJ2-7	TRBD2	TGTGCCAGCTTCGGACTAGCGGGAGATCGGGAGCAGTACTTC	CASFGLAGDREQYF
NA	14	TRBV18	TRBJ1-2	TRBD1	TGTGCCAGCTCCCCGGGACAGGGAAATTATGGCTACACCTTC	CASSPGQGNYGYTF
NA	15	TRBV19	TRBJ2-5	NA	TGTGCCAGTAGTATAGCTCTGGGTCTAGTAGAGACCCAGTACTTC	CASSIALGLVETQYF
NA	15	TRBV18	TRBJ2-3	NA	TGTGCCAGCTCACCGAAAGGGGGTAGCACAGATACGCAGTATTTT	CASSPKGGSTDTQYF
NA	12	TRBV6-5	TRBJ1-6	NA	TGTGCCAGCGGCGGGAGGAATTCACCCCTCCACTTT	CASGGRNSPLHF
NA	15	TRBV6-5	TRBJ1-2	TRBD1	TGTGCCAGCACCCTCGGCAGGGGGTCTAACTATGGCTACACCTTC	CASTLGRGSNYGYTF
NA	15	TRBV7-8	TRBJ2-3	TRBD1	TGTGCCAGCAGCAGCGGACAGGGCCGCACAGATACGCAGTATTTT	CASSSGQGRTDTQYF
NA	17	TRBV18	TRBJ2-7	TRBD2	TGTGCCAGCTCACCGAACTTGAGCGGGAGGGCCTCAGGGGAGCAGTACTTC	CASSPNLSGRASGEQYF
few	16	TRBV27	TRBJ2-7	NA	TGTGCCAGCAGTTCCCTTTGGGGCCGTAAAACCTACGAGCAGTACTTC	CASSSLWGRKTYEQYF
NA	12	TRBV12-3/TRBV12-4	TRBJ1-2	TRBD1	TGTGCCAGCAGCCAGGGGGCTGTTGGCTACACCTTC	CASSQGAVGYTF
NA	18	TRBV5-4	TRBJ2-2	TRBD2	TGTGCCAGCAGCGCAGGACTAGCGGGAGGTTACGGCTCCGGGGAGCTGTTTTTT	CASSAGLAGGYGSGELFF
NA	14	TRBV5-4	TRBJ1-2	NA	TGTGCCAGCAGCTTAGTAGGGGGTAACTATGGCTACACCTTC	CASSLVGGNYGYTF
NA	15	TRBV9	TRBJ2-3	NA	TGTGCCAGCAATAGCGGCCAGGCCTTCACAGATACGCAGTATTTT	CASNSGQAFTDTQYF
NA	14	TRBV7-9	TRBJ2-1	TRBD2	TGTGCCAGCCGGGCGCTAGCGGGAACGGATGAGCAGTTCTTC	CASRALAGTDEQFF
once	15	TRBV21-1	TRBJ2-1	NA	TGTGCCAGCAGCCCGACTAGCGGACTCTACAATGAGCAGTTCTTC	CASSPTSGLYNEQFF
few	14	TRBV28	TRBJ1-5	TRBD1	TGTGCCAGCAGCGAGACAGGGAGCAATCAGCCCCAGCATTTT	CASSETGSNQPQHF
NA	14	TRBV19	TRBJ1-2	NA	TGTGCCAGTAGTATGGCAGGTATTCCGTATGGCTACACCTTC	CASSMAGIPYGYTF